This entry concerns a single TCR beta chain. This sample stems from a study of blood T cell repertoires in COVID-19. The table came from immunoSEQ multiplex PCR; TCRdb's copy has only in-frame clones and leaves some out. The sample carries 250,000 to 300,000 clones, around 87% recorded once. The CDR3 totals 14 residues. Germline values: CDR1 SGHKS, CDR2 YYEKEE (reference sequence). Deletions cut 4 bases from V and 9 bases from J, with 17 bases between. J is TRBJ1-5 and V is TRBV5-5; weak D call: TRBD1 (6 bases). The sequence was collected from a woman aged 60-75 years with COVID-19, enrolled during active disease. The specimen sequenced was peripheral blood. Here the CDR3 reads CASSLDSGNGPQHF. The CDR3 bases are TGTGCCAGCAGCCTGGACAGCGGTAATGGGCCCCAGCATTTT.